This T cell receptor beta chain originates from a study of blood T cell repertoires in COVID-19. Study overall: From the United States, Italy and Spain came samples of acute and convalescent COVID-19.

Original data processing: Nucleated cell number was recorded as an estimate derived from reference gene primer amplification. Sequencing was performed with immunoSEQ multiplex PCR; in TCRdb, only in-frame clones are kept and a portion is missing. V, J and clone size are taken as reported in that table, and D and trimming were inferred from the DNA itself. The sample contains about 370,000 clones, around 89% of which appear only once. Details on this clone: The sample carries other DNA sequences with the same CDR3.

Germline V gives CDR1 SGHDN, CDR2 FVKESK. V was shortened by 0 bases and J by 0 bases, with 10 bases between the two germline ends. The CDR3 consists of 16 residues. The source material was peripheral blood. The TCR originated in a woman aged 30 to 39 with COVID-19, enrolled during active disease. The chain uses TRBV14 and TRBJ2-3; no clear D gene. In nucleotides, the CDR3 is TGTGCCAGCAGCCAAGATTCGGCGGCTAGCACAGATACGCAGTATTTT. Its protein product is CASSQDSAASTDTQYF. Based on the CDR3 plus reference TRBV14 and TRBJ2-3, the full variable domain is EAGVTQFPSHSVIEKGQTVTLRCDPISGHDNLYWYRRVMGKEIKFLLHFVKESKQDESGMPNNRFLAERTGGTYSTLKVQPAELEDSGVYFCASSQDSAASTDTQYFGPGTRLTVL.